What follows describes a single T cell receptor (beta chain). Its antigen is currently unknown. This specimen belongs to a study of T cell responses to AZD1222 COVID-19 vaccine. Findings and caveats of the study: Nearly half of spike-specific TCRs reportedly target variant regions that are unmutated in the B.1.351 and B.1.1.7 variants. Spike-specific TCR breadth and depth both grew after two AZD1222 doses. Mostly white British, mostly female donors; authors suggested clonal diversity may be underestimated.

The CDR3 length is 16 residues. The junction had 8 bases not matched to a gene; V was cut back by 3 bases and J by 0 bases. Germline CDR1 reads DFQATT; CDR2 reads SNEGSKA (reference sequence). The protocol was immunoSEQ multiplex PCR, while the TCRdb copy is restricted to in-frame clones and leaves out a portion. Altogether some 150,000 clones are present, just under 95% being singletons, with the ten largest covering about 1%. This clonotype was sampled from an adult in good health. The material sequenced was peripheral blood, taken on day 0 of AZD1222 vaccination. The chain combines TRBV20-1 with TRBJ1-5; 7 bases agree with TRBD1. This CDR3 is CSASAGGTGSNQPQHF. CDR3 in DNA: TGCAGTGCTAGTGCAGGGGGTACTGGTAGCAATCAGCCCCAGCATTTT.